This entry concerns a single T cell receptor beta chain. Its matching antigen is unknown. Naive-designated CD8 cells lacked CD45RO, were positively enriched for CCR7, and omitted terminally differentiated effector memory CD45RA+ cells. This sample is drawn from a study of shared clonotypes between healthy human individuals. Overall study findings and caveats: Among donors, clonotype sharing was expected to be affected by sequencing depth. Depth was large, yet rarefaction showed that sorted-subset sequencing was incomplete. Generally, naive subsets (rather than memory subsets) showed larger estimated richness.

Deep was the level used in running the assay. Profiled with immunoSEQ multiplex PCR; TCRdb holds only in-frame clones, not every one. Counted here are hundreds of thousands of clones, approximately 96% occurring once; the ten biggest clones make up about 0.11%. Germline CDR1 is SNHLY and CDR2 is FYNNEI. V gave up 0 bases and J gave up 1 base; unmatched junction bases: 11. The CDR3 is 19 residues long. J is TRBJ2-7 and V is TRBV2; TRBD2 matches 11 bases. The sample was naive CD8+ T cells sorted from blood. The clonotype comes from a woman younger than 45 in good health. The CDR3 loop is CASSEALSSGRAESYEQYF. In nucleotides, the CDR3 is TGTGCCAGCAGTGAAGCGCTGAGTAGCGGGAGGGCCGAGTCCTACGAGCAGTACTTC.